This entry features one T cell receptor beta chain sequence. The clone's antigen remains unknown. No per-base quality is available; no much larger clone lies one base away. The sample belongs to a study of OX40 agonist ivuxolimab in advanced cancers. In the study overall: Ivuxolimab was an agonistic, fully human IgG2 monoclonal antibody directed against OX40 (CD134), a costimulatory receptor. Peripheral TCRbeta sequencing was intended to test whether TCR sequence diversity was altered and clonal T-cell expansion was caused by ivuxolimab. Intravenous ivuxolimab was administered to patients every 2 weeks at six dose levels: 0.01, 0.1, 0.3, 1.5, 3 and 10 mg/kg. Partial responses were achieved by three dose-escalation patients, of whom one had hepatocellular carcinoma and two had cutaneous melanoma. Prior anti-PD-1, anti-PD-L1 or anti-CTLA-4 therapy was permitted, and approximately 41% of dose-escalation patients had received checkpoint inhibitors. The paper describes the monotherapy dose-escalation part (N of about 55 patients) of the phase I trial of ivuxolimab. Of the 50 or so patients in dose escalation, 19 had hepatocellular carcinoma, roughly 15 had melanoma, 9 had renal cell carcinoma and 9 had head and neck cancer. In the dose-escalation cohort, 82.7% of patients were male, and the mean age was approximately 60 years, with a range of 23 to 79. What the research found in general, with its limitations: On average, CD8+ T cells showed more expanded clones than CD4+ T cells after ivuxolimab. In the 0.1-3.0 mg/kg groups, partial responders were among the patients with the lowest normalized peripheral clonal expansion, particularly in CD8+ T cells. Clonal expansion of both CD4+ and CD8+ blood T cells was observed from baseline to week 6 at doses 0.1 to 3.0 mg/kg. Low levels of normalized T-cell clonal expansion were also seen in some patients who did not respond. The antigen specificity of the clonally expanded peripheral T cells was not determined.

Patients with autoimmune disease history or receiving systemic immunosuppression were excluded from the trial. Peripheral blood for TCR sequencing was collected from all dose cohorts at baseline, on cycle 4 day 1, and on cycle 7 day 1. The samples were taken from a phase I, first-in-human, multicenter, open-label dose-escalation trial of ivuxolimab. Adults with locally advanced or metastatic melanoma, renal cell, hepatocellular, or head and neck squamous cell carcinoma were enrolled in the trial. Before TCR sequencing, CD4+ T cells and CD8+ T cells were sorted from peripheral blood as separate populations. To sequence the TCRbeta CDR3 region, genomic DNA was isolated from the sorted cells. The immunoSEQ Assay was used to sequence the TCRbeta CDR3 regions. TCRdb provides this immuneACCESS table in a form limited to in-frame rearrangements. Some clones are lacking; in checked studies, under half of them reflect an unresolved V gene, and why the rest are absent is not known. The sample includes about 100,000 clones, with 75% to 90% observed a single time. Around 0.16% of the sample is in the top ten clones.

V and J lose 3 bases and 3 bases, and a span of 17 bases separates them. Looking up the germline V gene (reference sequence) yields CDR1 MNHEY and CDR2 SMNVEV. The CDR3 runs 16 amino acids, cysteine and phenylalanine included. CDR3 DNA is the only sequence kept; it has 48 bases, read in frame from the first base. This TCR was sampled from an adult with an advanced solid tumor such as melanoma, head and neck, liver or kidney cancer. Sequencing used CD4+ or CD8+ T cells sorted from blood, obtained in a trial of the OX40 agonist ivuxolimab. In this chain, TRBV27 is recombined with TRBJ1-1, with a tentative D gene TRBD1 over 5 matching bases. CDR3 sequence: CASSFRPGDPDTEAFF. The bases read TGTGCCAGCAGTTTCAGACCGGGGGATCCGGACACTGAAGCTTTCTTT.